This T cell receptor (beta chain) is from a study of T cell changes during pregnancy in multiple sclerosis (dated by TCRdb to 2018 to 2020). Some background on the complete study: The study examined how the T cell repertoire changed over the course of pregnancy in women with multiple sclerosis.

This clone was seen once. What antigen it recognizes has not been identified. Base qualities are not at hand, and no much larger clone is one base apart. Including cysteine and phenylalanine, the CDR3 has 19 amino acids. Solely the CDR3 DNA is kept, with 57 bases framed from the first base. The germline V and J ends show losses of 0 bases and 0 bases respectively, and no gene match explains 6 bases of the junction. As encoded in the germline V gene, CDR1 is LGHNA while CDR2 is YNFKEQ. Libraries were built with the immunoSEQ multiplex PCR assay. As stored in TCRdb, this immuneACCESS dataset retains in-frame rearrangements with V and J assigned. A fraction of the clones does not appear; measured against another copy, unresolved V genes explain less than half of the discrepancy, and the remainder lacks a known reason. The sample table shows more than 35,000 clones, and roughly 91% are seen once. The top ten hold 5.5% to 6.5% of the sample.

The chain couples TRBV4-2 to TRBJ2-7, and TRBD2 matches 15 of the central bases. Sequenced material: CD8+ T cells from peripheral blood mononuclear cells, taken after pregnancy. The sequence derives from a female donor in good health, enrolled as a control in a pregnancy study. For the CDR3, the sequence is CASSQEAGLAGGTSYEQYF. The nucleotide sequence is TGTGCCAGCAGCCAAGAAGCAGGACTAGCGGGGGGGACCTCCTACGAGCAGTACTTC.